Shown below are 20 T cell receptor beta chains from a single sample sequenced in a study of long-term antiretroviral therapy in people with HIV. At the survey level, the v3.0 immunoSEQ assay was run. Profiled with immunoSEQ multiplex PCR; TCRdb holds only in-frame clones, not every one. This sample carries more than 20,000 clones, approximately 80% of them seen once, and the ten largest clones take roughly a sixth. Sequenced here: unsorted PBMCs, sampled 0.5 years before starting antiretroviral therapy. The receptors were gathered from a man between 40 and 49 years old with HIV.

Remarks on this clone: One end of the junction fails to match germline, which may point to a read error. V usage is TRBV7-7 and J usage is TRBJ2-7, with D unclear. Per the germline V gene, CDR1 is SSHAT and CDR2 is FNYEAQ (reference sequence). This CDR3 region has 11 residues. The CDR3 protein is CASSQDGRWYF. The CDR3 DNA reads TGTGCTAGCAGCCAGGACGGCCGGTGGTACTTC.

The chain employs TRBV27 and TRBJ2-3; no definite D call. The CDR3 has 13 residues. Germline V gene data show CDR1 as MNHEY and CDR2 as SMNVEV (reference sequence). V was shortened by 6 bases and J by 6 bases, with 13 bases between the two germline ends. Written as DNA, the CDR3 is TGTGCCAGCAGCTCTTCATGGGGTGATACGCAGTATTTT. Translated: CASSSSWGDTQYF.

The V call is TRBV6-5, the J call TRBJ1-1; D unclear. With 1 base removed from V and 4 bases from J, the gap between germline ends came to 16 bases. In germline, CDR1 is MNHEY, CDR2 SVGAGI. The CDR3 spans 16 residues. CDR3 residues: CASSYWTGERGTEAFF. CDR3 sequence (DNA): TGTGCCAGCAGTTACTGGACTGGGGAACGGGGCACTGAAGCTTTCTTT.

CDR3 residues: CSVEKAVGAHEQYF. In DNA, the CDR3 is TGCAGCGTTGAGAAGGCAGTCGGGGCCCACGAGCAGTACTTC. The rearrangement links TRBV29-1 to TRBJ2-7; D may match TRBD1 or TRBD2 (5 bases each). CDR1 is SQVTM, CDR2 ANQGSEA, per germline. The CDR3 sequence is 14 residues long. V lost 3 bases to trimming and J lost 5 bases, with 17 bases between them.

V is TRBV19 and J is TRBJ1-5; perhaps TRBD1 as D (5 bases). V was clipped by 3 bases and J by 4 bases, with 7 bases between them. Germline-derived CDR1 and CDR2 are LNHDA and SQIVND (reference sequence). The CDR3 spans 13 residues. In DNA, the CDR3 is TGTGCCAGTAGTATGGGGGGTAATCAGCCCCAGCATTTT. As protein: CASSMGGNQPQHF.

This clone appeared once. This rearrangement joins TRBV2 to TRBJ1-1; D unresolved. Germline CDR1 SNHLY, CDR2 FYNNEI. The CDR3 spans 15 residues. Trimming removed 7 bases from V and 1 base from J, with 16 bases in between. The CDR3 protein is CASTPIREGNTEAFF. DNA of the CDR3: TGTGCCAGCACCCCCATCCGGGAGGGGAACACTGAAGCTTTCTTT.

The DNA of the CDR3 is TGTGCCAGCAGTGAAGTAGTAGTTCGTGGCTCCTACGAGCAGTACTTC. Translating gives CASSEVVVRGSYEQYF. The rearrangement joins TRBV6-1 to TRBJ2-7; D gene uncertain. This CDR3 contains 16 residues. Germline values: CDR1 MNHNS, CDR2 SASEGT. Trimming removed 1 base from V and 0 bases from J, with 13 bases in between.

This chain uses TRBV7-2 with TRBJ1-5, with D maybe TRBD1 (6 bases). Trimming shortened V by 1 base and J by 4 bases, and 11 bases separated the two germline ends. Germline CDR1 is SGHTA and CDR2 is FQGNSA. CDR3 length: 15 amino acids. The CDR3 sequence: CASSLEQGQNQPQHF. The CDR3 nucleotides are TGTGCCAGCAGCTTAGAACAGGGCCAAAATCAGCCCCAGCATTTT. Based on the CDR3 plus reference TRBV7-2 and TRBJ1-5, the full variable domain is GAGVSQSPSNKVTEKGKDVELRCDPISGHTALYWYRQSLGQGLEFLIYFQGNSAPDKSGLPSDRFSAERTGGSVSTLTIQRTQQEDSAVYLCASSLEQGQNQPQHFGDGTRLSIL.

The chain has TRBV7-9 and TRBJ2-1; TRBD2 matches 7 bases. This CDR3 contains 15 residues. The germline CDR1 and CDR2 sequences are SEHNR and FQNEAQ (reference sequence). J gave up 5 bases and V 3 bases, and 7 bases lay outside the gene matches. The CDR3 DNA sequence: TGTGCCAGCAGCTTCGGACTAGGAAGAAACAATGAGCAGTTCTTC. Its protein product is CASSFGLGRNNEQFF.

The chain couples TRBV7-3 to TRBJ2-2; 7 nucleotides line up with TRBD1. This CDR3 is built from 14 residues. Germline assignment: CDR1 SGHTA and CDR2 FQGTGA. V lost 3 bases to trimming and J lost 6 bases; unmatched junction nucleotides: 4. Here the CDR3 DNA reads TGTGCCAGCAGCTTCCAGGGGGTTGCCGGGGAGCTGTTTTTT. Its translation: CASSFQGVAGELFF.

The V gene is TRBV12-5, the J gene TRBJ2-2; 9 nucleotides line up with TRBD2. This CDR3 is 17 amino acids long. Germline V gives CDR1 LGHNT, CDR2 FRNRAP. Germline trimming cut 3 bases from V and 5 bases from J; bases unmatched to any gene: 10. The CDR3 sequence: CASGLLAGGPGTGELFF. CDR3 coding DNA: TGTGCTAGTGGTTTACTAGCGGGCGGGCCTGGGACCGGGGAGCTGTTTTTT. Full variable domain (missing parts from reference TRBV12-5 and TRBJ2-2): DARVTQTPRHKVTEMGQEVTMRCQPILGHNTVFWYRQTMMQGLELLAYFRNRAPLDDSGMPKDRFSAEMPDATLATLKIQPSEPRDSAVYFCASGLLAGGPGTGELFFGEGSRLTVL.

V gene TRBV4-2 combines with J gene TRBJ1-1; 7 bases are a match to TRBD1. The V gene end was trimmed by 3 bases and the J gene end by 7 bases; junction bases not matched to a gene: 8. In germline, CDR1 is LGHNA, CDR2 YNFKEQ. The CDR3 covers 14 residues. The CDR3 spells CASSQAGGLGEAFF. The CDR3 bases are TGTGCCAGCAGCCAGGCAGGGGGGCTGGGTGAAGCTTTCTTT.

The rearrangement joins TRBV7-9 to TRBJ2-7, with a weak D call TRBD2 (7 bases). This CDR3 contains 15 residues. Trimming shortened V by 7 bases and J by 0 bases, and 16 bases separated the two germline ends. Germline-derived CDR1 and CDR2 are SEHNR and FQNEAQ (reference sequence). CDR3 nucleotide sequence: TGTGCCAGCACCATTAGTGCGGGGGCCTCCTACGAGCAGTACTTC. Translated: CASTISAGASYEQYF.

The gene calls are TRBV7-2 and TRBJ1-2, with D possibly matching TRBD1 (6 bases). The CDR3 runs 13 residues. V was shortened by 3 bases and J by 7 bases, with 12 bases between the two germline ends. Germline values: CDR1 SGHTA, CDR2 FQGNSA. The CDR3 coding sequence is TGTGCCAGCAGCTTCGACAGGATAAGTGGCTACACCTTC. It translates to CASSFDRISGYTF.

This chain uses TRBV14 with TRBJ2-7; TRBD1 agrees at 7 bases. This CDR3 spans 17 amino acids. CDR1 SGHDN and CDR2 FVKESK come from the germline V gene. J lost 0 bases, V lost 2 bases, and 10 bases had no gene match. CDR3 nucleotide sequence: TGTGCCAGCAGCCAACCAAGTGGGACAGCCTCCTCCTACGAGCAGTACTTC. Protein product: CASSQPSGTASSYEQYF.

Here the CDR3 reads CASHTPLPARGEKLFF. CDR3 bases: TGTGCCAGCCACACACCACTTCCAGCCCGGGGTGAAAAACTGTTTTTT. The rearrangement links TRBV21-1 to TRBJ1-4. TRBV21-1 is a listed pseudogene. The CDR3 covers 16 residues.

The V and J genes are TRBV6-5 and TRBJ2-1; 10 bases agree with TRBD2. J gave up 0 bases and V 4 bases, and 0 bases lay outside the gene matches. CDR3 length: 15 residues. The V gene's germline CDR1 is MNHEY and CDR2 SVGAGI. In DNA, the CDR3 is TGTGCCAGCAGTTGGACTAGCGGCTCCTACAATGAGCAGTTCTTC. Translating it yields CASSWTSGSYNEQFF.

This clone was seen a single time. The chain uses TRBV19 and TRBJ1-2; D is unresolved. The CDR3 contains 14 residues. V was pared by 7 bases and J by 1 base, with 13 bases between. From germline, CDR1 is LNHDA and CDR2 SQIVND (reference sequence). As DNA, the CDR3 is TGTGCCAGTAACGCCCCTGGGGTTAACTATGGCTACACCTTC. The encoded protein is CASNAPGVNYGYTF.

This clone was seen a few times. The chain is built from TRBV7-2 and TRBJ1-2, with 7 bases that match TRBD1. The CDR3 totals 13 residues. Germline CDR1 is SGHTA and CDR2 is FQGNSA. The V and J ends lost 5 bases and 5 bases, in that order; junction bases with no gene match: 5. CDR3 residues: CASSGTALYGYTF. CDR3 nucleotides: TGTGCCAGCAGCGGGACAGCCCTATATGGCTACACCTTC.

The J gene is TRBJ1-1, the V gene TRBV10-1, with TRBD1 matching 8 bases. Trimming took 6 bases from V and 7 from J; bases not matched to a gene: 4. CDR1 is WNHNN, CDR2 SYGVQD, per germline (reference sequence). CDR3 size: 12 residues. The CDR3 DNA sequence: TGCGCCAGCAGCCTTGGACAGGGTGAAGCTTTCTTT. Translating gives CASSLGQGEAFF.